This entry lists 6 T cell receptor beta chains sequenced from one sample in a study of CD8 T cells in ankylosing spondylitis. TCRdb reprocessed the 5' RACE reads with MiXCR, giving one entry per CDR3 protein. Here the sample spans some 130,000 distinct CDR3 sequences, roughly 8.8% being singletons. Sequenced sample: blood, either unsorted or a sorted T cell fraction (not recorded which). Source of these receptors: a male donor with ankylosing spondylitis or in good health (not recorded which).

This clonotype has ten or more counts. The chain joins TRBV12-3 or TRBV12-4 to TRBJ2-7, with D unclear. V lost 5 bases, J lost 6 bases, and 20 bases lay in between. The CDR3 consists of 15 residues. In nucleotides, the CDR3 is TGTGCCAGCAGTCTCGAGGTCCAAGCTATTTTCGAGCAGTACTTC. Its protein product is CASSLEVQAIFEQYF.

This chain uses TRBV29-1 with TRBJ2-1; D may be TRBD1 (8 bases). The CDR3 is made up of 13 amino acids. V gave up 6 bases and J gave up 5 bases, with 14 bases separating them. Germline V gene sequence: CDR1 SQVTM, CDR2 ANQGSEA. CDR3 bases: TGCAGCGTGGGGGGGACAGGCGACAATGAGCAGTTCTTC. Its protein product is CSVGGTGDNEQFF.

The table lists this clonotype with many counts. The V call is TRBV20-1, the J call TRBJ1-1; D is unclear. There are 19 residues in the CDR3. V was cut by 4 bases and J by 3 bases, with 30 bases left in between. CDR1 and CDR2 (germline): DFQATT, SNEGSKA (reference sequence). CDR3 region: CSAKGKFWAGSNWDTEAFF. CDR3 bases: TGCAGTGCTAAGGGAAAATTTTGGGCTGGGAGTAATTGGGACACTGAAGCTTTCTTT.

This clonotype appeared many times. V and J are TRBV6-1 and TRBJ2-5; 10 bases are shared with TRBD2. V trimming: 6 bases; J trimming: 5 bases; junction bases outside the gene matches: 12. The CDR3 covers 16 residues. Per the germline V gene, CDR1 is MNHNS and CDR2 is SASEGT. CDR3 protein: CASSPFSGLAQETQYF. The CDR3, as DNA: TGTGCCAGCAGCCCTTTCTCGGGACTAGCGCAGGAGACCCAGTACTTC.

The rearrangement links TRBV18 to TRBJ1-1; D unresolved. The CDR3 length is 18 residues. Trimming removed 3 bases from V and 1 base from J, with 21 bases in between. The V gene's germline CDR1 is KGHSH and CDR2 LQKENI. Here the CDR3 DNA reads TGTGCCAGCTCACCGTGGAATATTCAGGTCGTTCAGAACACTGAAGCTTTCTTT. Encoded protein: CASSPWNIQVVQNTEAFF. Looking up the rest from reference TRBV18 and TRBJ1-1 gives the full variable domain: NAGVMQNPRHLVRRRGQEARLRCSPMKGHSHVYWYRQLPEEGLKFMVYLQKENIIDESGMPKERFSAEFPKEGPSILRIQQVVRGDSAAYFCASSPWNIQVVQNTEAFFGQGTRLTVV.

This clonotype was counted ten times or more. The CDR3: CSAKRQGSSSYEQYF. CDR3 DNA sequence: TGCAGTGCTAAAAGACAGGGTAGTTCTTCCTACGAGCAGTACTTC. The chain links TRBV20-1 to TRBJ2-7; 7 positions agree with TRBD1. There are 15 residues in the CDR3. The germline gives CDR1 DFQATT, CDR2 SNEGSKA (reference sequence). The trim removed 4 bases at V and 1 base at J, leaving 10 bases unmatched.